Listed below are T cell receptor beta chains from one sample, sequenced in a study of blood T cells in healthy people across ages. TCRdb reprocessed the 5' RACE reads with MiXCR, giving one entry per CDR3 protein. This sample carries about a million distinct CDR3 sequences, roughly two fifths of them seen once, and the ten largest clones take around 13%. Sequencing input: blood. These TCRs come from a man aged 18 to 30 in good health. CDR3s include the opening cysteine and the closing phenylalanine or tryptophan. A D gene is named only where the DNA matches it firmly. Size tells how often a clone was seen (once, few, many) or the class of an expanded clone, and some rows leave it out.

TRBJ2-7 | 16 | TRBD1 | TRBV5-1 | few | CASSLVQTGGYNEQYF | TGCGCCAGCAGCTTGGTCCAGACAGGGGGTTACAATGAGCAGTACTTC
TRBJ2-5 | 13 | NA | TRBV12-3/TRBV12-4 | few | CASSFTVAETQYF | TGTGCCAGCAGTTTTACAGTTGCAGAGACCCAGTACTTC
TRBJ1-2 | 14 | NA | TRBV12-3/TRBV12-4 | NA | CASSLSGQTWGYTF | TGTGCCAGCAGTTTATCAGGACAGACCTGGGGCTACACCTTC
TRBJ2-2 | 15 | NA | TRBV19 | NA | CASSIAWGHTGELFF | TGTGCCAGTAGTATAGCTTGGGGACACACCGGGGAGCTGTTTTTT
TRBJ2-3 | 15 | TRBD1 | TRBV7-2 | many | CASSPTGVSTDTQYF | TGTGCCAGCAGCCCGACAGGGGTAAGCACAGATACGCAGTATTTT
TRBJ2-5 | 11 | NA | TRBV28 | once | CAGSLSPRQYF | TGTGCCGGCAGTTTATCCCCTAGACAGTACTTC
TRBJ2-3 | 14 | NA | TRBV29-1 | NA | CSVRQLGRTDTQYF | TGCAGCGTGCGACAGTTAGGGAGGACAGATACGCAGTATTTT
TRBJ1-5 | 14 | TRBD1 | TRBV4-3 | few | CASSQETGYQPQHF | TGCGCCAGCAGCCAAGAGACAGGGTATCAGCCCCAGCATTTT
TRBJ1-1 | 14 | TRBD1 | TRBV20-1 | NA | CSARGGQGHTEAFF | TGCAGTGCTAGAGGGGGACAGGGCCACACTGAAGCTTTCTTT
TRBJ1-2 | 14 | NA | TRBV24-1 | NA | CATSDLRKGGDYTF | TGTGCCACCAGTGATTTGCGAAAAGGTGGGGACTACACCTTC
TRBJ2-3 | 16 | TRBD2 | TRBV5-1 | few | CASSLSTSGGTDTQYF | TGCGCCAGCAGCTTGTCGACTAGCGGGGGGACAGATACGCAGTATTTT
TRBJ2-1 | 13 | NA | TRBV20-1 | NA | CSAAVTSYNEQFF | TGTAGTGCGGCGGTGACATCCTACAATGAGCAGTTCTTC
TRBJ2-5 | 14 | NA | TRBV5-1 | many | CASSLRRVLETQYF | TGCGCCAGCAGCTTACGACGGGTTTTGGAGACCCAGTACTTC
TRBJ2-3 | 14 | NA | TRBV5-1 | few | CASSPPDVTDTQYF | TGCGCCAGCAGCCCCCCGGACGTAACAGATACGCAGTATTTT
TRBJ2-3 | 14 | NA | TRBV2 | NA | CASARRARQDTQYF | TGTGCCAGCGCCCGGAGGGCGCGTCAAGATACGCAGTATTTT
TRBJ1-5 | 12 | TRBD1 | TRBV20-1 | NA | CSARTGVQPPHF | TGCAGCGCCAGGACAGGGGTCCAGCCCCCGCATTTT
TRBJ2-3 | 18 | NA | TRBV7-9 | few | CASSNTTTAVSSTDTQYF | TGTGCCAGCAGCAATACCACTACAGCGGTCTCTAGCACAGATACGCAGTATTTT